This T cell receptor beta chain came from a study of blood T cell repertoires in COVID-19. Study-wide context: There were acute and convalescent COVID-19 samples, and they came from the United States, Italy and Spain. PBMCs, B-cell-depleted T cells, or T cells were the source of the cDNA or gDNA that made up the material.

In the authors' workflow: Quantification of nucleated cells was approximated via reference gene primer amplification. Assay: immunoSEQ multiplex PCR; the TCRdb copy retains only in-frame clones and omits some. V and J calls and clone size follow that table, whereas D and trimming were derived from the DNA. The sample includes 160,000 or so clones, 75% to 80% of them seen just once. The germline V gene encodes CDR1 SGHNT and CDR2 YENEEA. V lost 5 bases and J lost 5, with 12 bases in between. CDR3 length: 13 amino acids. This clone showed up just a few times. The rearrangement uses TRBV11-3 and TRBJ1-1; unclear D gene. Sequencing input: peripheral blood. The receptor was isolated from a woman at least 80 years old with acute or convalescent COVID-19. The CDR3 DNA follows: TGTGCCAGCAGCCCCCAATCAGGAACTGAAGCTTTCTTT. It codes for CASSPQSGTEAFF.